The present entry profiles one T cell receptor (beta chain) with its context. Trimming cost V 5 bases and J 1 base, with 9 bases left between them. Germline V lookup: CDR1 SGHNT, CDR2 YENEEA. The length of the CDR3 is 13 residues. The data are from a study of cytomegalovirus exposure and HLA in healthy donors. Use of 60 Vbeta and 13 Jbeta primers characterized the PCR. The repertoire was sequenced with immunoSEQ multiplex PCR; TCRdb's copy has only in-frame clones and lacks some. The sample records around 100,000 clones, around 61% being singletons. The sample comprised PBMCs. This TCR was recovered from a woman between 50 and 59 years old in good health and CMV-seronegative. The V and J genes are TRBV11-3 and TRBJ2-7; D possibly corresponds to TRBD1 (5 bases). CDR3 residues: CASSHDRSYEQYF. In nucleotides, the CDR3 is TGTGCCAGCAGCCATGACAGATCCTACGAGCAGTACTTC.